This T cell receptor beta chain was sequenced for a study of CD8+ T cells in alopecia areata. Across the whole study: Tofacitinib treatment spanned 6 to 18 months, with 6 months off drug afterward.

Study-wide points: Among the top 100, expanded CD8+ clones were significantly decreased by tofacitinib, as was scalp clonality.

With regard to this clone: Its antigen is not identified.

In each case, RNA was isolated and then reverse transcribed into cDNA as the sequencing template. Sequencing used immunoSEQ multiplex PCR; TCRdb keeps in-frame clones, though not all of them. Among a few hundred thousand clones listed, more than 30% were seen once. As for treatment: oral pan-JAK inhibitor, 5-10 mg twice daily. Peripheral blood and lesional scalp punch biopsies came from alopecia areata patients. Trimming shortened V by 5 bases and J by 7 bases, and 8 bases separated the two germline ends. In germline, CDR1 is SEHNR, CDR2 FQNEAQ (reference sequence). This CDR3 region has 11 residues. V gene TRBV7-9 combines with J gene TRBJ1-2; no reliable D call. The input for sequencing was CD4+ T cells sorted from blood, taken around week 31, from a patient treated with tofacitinib. The sequence derives from a human donor with alopecia areata. CDR3 nucleotides: TGTGCCAGCAGCCCCGGAGTTGGCTACACCTTC. Amino acids: CASSPGVGYTF.